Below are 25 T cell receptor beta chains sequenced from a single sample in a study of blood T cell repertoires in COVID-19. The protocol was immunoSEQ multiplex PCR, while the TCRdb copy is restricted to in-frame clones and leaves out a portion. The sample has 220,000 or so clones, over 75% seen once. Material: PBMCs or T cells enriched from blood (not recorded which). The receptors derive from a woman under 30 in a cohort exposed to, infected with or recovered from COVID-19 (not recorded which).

The CDR3 region is CAISERKGQGGSEAFF. The CDR3 nucleotides are TGTGCCATCAGTGAAAGGAAGGGACAGGGGGGCAGTGAAGCTTTCTTT. J is TRBJ1-1 and V is TRBV10-3; 11 nucleotides line up with TRBD1. Germline V gene sequence: CDR1 ENHRY, CDR2 SYGVKD. This CDR3 has 16 residues. After removal of 3 bases from V and 7 bases from J, the junction contained 10 bases not matched to a gene.

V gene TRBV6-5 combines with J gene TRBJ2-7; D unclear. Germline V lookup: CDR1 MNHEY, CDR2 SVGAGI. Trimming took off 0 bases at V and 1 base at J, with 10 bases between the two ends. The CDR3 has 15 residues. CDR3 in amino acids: CASSYSMYGSYEQYF. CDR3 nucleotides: TGTGCCAGCAGTTACTCGATGTACGGGTCCTACGAGCAGTACTTC.

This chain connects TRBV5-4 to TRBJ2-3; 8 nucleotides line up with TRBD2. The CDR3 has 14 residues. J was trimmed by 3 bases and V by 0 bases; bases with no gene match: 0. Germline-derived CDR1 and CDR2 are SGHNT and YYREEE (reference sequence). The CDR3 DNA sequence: TGTGCCAGCAGCTTGGCTAGCGGGACAGATACGCAGTATTTT. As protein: CASSLASGTDTQYF. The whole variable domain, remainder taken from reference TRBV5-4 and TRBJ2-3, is ETGVTQSPTHLIKTRGQQVTLRCSSQSGHNTVSWYQQALGQGPQFIFQYYREEENGRGNFPPRFSGLQFPNYSSELNVNALELDDSALYLCASSLASGTDTQYFGPGTRLTVL.

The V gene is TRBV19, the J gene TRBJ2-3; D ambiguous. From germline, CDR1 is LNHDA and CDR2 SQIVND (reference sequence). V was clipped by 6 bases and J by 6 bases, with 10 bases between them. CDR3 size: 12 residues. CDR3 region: CASSSPGDTQYF. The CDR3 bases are TGTGCCAGTAGCTCTCCCGGGGATACGCAGTATTTT.

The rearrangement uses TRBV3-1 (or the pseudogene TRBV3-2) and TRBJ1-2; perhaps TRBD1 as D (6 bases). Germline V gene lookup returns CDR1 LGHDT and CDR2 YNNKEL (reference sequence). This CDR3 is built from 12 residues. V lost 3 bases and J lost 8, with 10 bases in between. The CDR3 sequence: CASSQSGDGYTF. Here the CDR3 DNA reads TGTGCCAGCAGCCAGTCAGGGGACGGCTACACCTTC.

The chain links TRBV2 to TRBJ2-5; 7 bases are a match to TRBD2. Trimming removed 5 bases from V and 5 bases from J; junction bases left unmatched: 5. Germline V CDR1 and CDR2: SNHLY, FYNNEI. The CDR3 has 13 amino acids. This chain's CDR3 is CASSPDGRETQYF. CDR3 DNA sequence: TGTGCCAGCAGTCCTGACGGGAGGGAGACCCAGTACTTC.

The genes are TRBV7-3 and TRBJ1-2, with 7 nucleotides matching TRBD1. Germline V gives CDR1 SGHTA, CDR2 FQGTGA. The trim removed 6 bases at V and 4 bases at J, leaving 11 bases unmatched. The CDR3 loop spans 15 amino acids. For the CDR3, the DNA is TGTGCCAGCAGTTACCGGGACAGTGGGTCCTATGGCTACACCTTC. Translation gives CASSYRDSGSYGYTF.

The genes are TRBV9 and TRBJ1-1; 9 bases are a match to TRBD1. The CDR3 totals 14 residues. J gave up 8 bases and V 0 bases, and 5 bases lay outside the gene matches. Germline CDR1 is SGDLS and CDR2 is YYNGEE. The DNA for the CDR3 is TGTGCCAGCAGCGTAGGGGGACAGGGTACAGAAGCTTTCTTT. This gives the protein CASSVGGQGTEAFF.

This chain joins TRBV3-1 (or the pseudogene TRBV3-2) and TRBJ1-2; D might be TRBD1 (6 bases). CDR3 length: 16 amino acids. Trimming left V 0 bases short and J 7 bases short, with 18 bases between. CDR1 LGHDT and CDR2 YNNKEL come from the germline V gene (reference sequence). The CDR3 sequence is CASSQDLVGRGIGYTF. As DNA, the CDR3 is TGTGCCAGCAGCCAAGATCTGGTTGGCAGGGGAATTGGCTACACCTTC.

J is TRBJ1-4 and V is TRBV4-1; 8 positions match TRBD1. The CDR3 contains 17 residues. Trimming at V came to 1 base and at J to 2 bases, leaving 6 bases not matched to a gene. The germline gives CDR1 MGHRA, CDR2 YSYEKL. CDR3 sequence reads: CASSQVGQGGTNEKLFF. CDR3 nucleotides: TGCGCCAGCAGCCAAGTCGGACAGGGAGGTACTAATGAAAAACTGTTTTTT.

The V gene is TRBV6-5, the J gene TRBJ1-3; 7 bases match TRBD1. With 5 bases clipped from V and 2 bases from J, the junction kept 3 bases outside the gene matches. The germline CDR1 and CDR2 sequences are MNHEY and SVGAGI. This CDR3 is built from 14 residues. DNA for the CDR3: TGTGCCAGCAGTAATGACAGGGCTGGAAACACCATATATTTT. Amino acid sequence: CASSNDRAGNTIYF.

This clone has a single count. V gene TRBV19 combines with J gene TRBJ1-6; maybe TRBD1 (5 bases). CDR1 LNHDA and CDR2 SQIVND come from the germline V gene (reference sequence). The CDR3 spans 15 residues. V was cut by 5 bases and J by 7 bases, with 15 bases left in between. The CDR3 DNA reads TGTGCCAGTAGTTTTGGTTTGGGGCTCAATTCACCCCTCCACTTT. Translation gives CASSFGLGLNSPLHF.

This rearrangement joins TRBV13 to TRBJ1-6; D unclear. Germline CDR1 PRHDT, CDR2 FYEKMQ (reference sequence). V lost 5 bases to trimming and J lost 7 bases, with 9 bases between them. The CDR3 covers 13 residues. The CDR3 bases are TGTGCCAGCAGCCCCGATAGCAATTCACCCCTCCACTTT. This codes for CASSPDSNSPLHF.

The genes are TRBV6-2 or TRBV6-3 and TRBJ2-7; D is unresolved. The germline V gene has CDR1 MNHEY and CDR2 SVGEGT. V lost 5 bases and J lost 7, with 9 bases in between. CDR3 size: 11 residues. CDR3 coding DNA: TGTGCCAGCAGTACTCCCCGGGAGCAGTACTTC. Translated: CASSTPREQYF.

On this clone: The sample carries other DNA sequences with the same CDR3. The CDR3 sequence is CASSQDRNQPQHF. CDR3 coding DNA: TGTGCCAGCAGCCAAGATCGTAATCAGCCCCAGCATTTT. The chain links TRBV3-1 (or the pseudogene TRBV3-2) to TRBJ1-5; D is unresolved. Germline CDR1 reads LGHDT; CDR2 reads YNNKEL (reference sequence). This CDR3 region has 13 residues. Trimming removed 0 bases from V and 4 bases from J, with 4 bases in between.

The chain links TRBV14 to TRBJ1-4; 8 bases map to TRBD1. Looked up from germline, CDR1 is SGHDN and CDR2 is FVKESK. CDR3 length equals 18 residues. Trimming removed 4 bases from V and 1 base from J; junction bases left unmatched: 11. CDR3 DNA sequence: TGTGCCAGCAGCCGAGCGACAGGGGACTATGGAACTAATGAAAAACTGTTTTTT. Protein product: CASSRATGDYGTNEKLFF. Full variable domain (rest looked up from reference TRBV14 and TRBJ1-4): EAGVTQFPSHSVIEKGQTVTLRCDPISGHDNLYWYRRVMGKEIKFLLHFVKESKQDESGMPNNRFLAERTGGTYSTLKVQPAELEDSGVYFCASSRATGDYGTNEKLFFGSGTQLSVL.

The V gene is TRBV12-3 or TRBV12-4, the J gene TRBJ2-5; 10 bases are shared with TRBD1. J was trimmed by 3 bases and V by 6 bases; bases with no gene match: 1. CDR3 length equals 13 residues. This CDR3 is CASRGTGEETQYF. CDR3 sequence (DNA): TGTGCCAGCAGAGGGACAGGGGAAGAGACCCAGTACTTC.

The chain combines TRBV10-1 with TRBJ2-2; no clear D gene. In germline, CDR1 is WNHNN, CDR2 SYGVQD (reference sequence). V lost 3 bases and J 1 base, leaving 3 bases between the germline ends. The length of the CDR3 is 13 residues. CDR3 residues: CASSDQNTGELFF. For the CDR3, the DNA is TGCGCCAGCAGTGATCAGAACACCGGGGAGCTGTTTTTT.

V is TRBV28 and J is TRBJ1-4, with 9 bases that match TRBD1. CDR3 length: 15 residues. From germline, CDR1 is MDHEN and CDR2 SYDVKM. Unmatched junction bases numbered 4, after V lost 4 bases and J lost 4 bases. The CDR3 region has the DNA TGTGCCAGCAGTTCTTTGACAGGGGGTAATGAAAAACTGTTTTTT. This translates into CASSSLTGGNEKLFF.

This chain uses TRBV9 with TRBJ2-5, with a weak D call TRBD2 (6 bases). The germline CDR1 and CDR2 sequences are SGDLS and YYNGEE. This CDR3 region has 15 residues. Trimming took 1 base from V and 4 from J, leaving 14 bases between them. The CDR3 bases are TGTGCCAGCAGCGTATTTCCGGGAGCGGGAGAGACCCAGTACTTC. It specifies CASSVFPGAGETQYF.

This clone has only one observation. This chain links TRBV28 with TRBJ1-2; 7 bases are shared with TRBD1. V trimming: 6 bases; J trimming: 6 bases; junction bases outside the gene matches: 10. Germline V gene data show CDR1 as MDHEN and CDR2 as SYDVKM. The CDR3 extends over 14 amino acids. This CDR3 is CASSRPDRADGYTF. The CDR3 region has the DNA TGTGCCAGCAGCCGACCAGACAGGGCTGATGGCTACACCTTC.

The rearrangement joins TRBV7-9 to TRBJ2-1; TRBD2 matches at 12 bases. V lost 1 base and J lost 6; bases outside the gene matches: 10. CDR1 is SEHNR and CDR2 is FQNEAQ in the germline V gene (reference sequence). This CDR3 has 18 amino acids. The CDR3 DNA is TGTGCCAGCAGCTTAGGACGGACTAGCGGGGAAGTAGGCAATGAGCAGTTCTTC. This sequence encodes CASSLGRTSGEVGNEQFF.

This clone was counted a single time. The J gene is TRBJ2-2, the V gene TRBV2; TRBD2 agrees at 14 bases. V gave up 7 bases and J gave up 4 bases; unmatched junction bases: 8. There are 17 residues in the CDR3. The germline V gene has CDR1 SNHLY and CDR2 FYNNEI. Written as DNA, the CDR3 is TGTGCCAGCACGCGACTAGCGGGGGGGTCGGGCACCGGGGAGCTGTTTTTT. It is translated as CASTRLAGGSGTGELFF. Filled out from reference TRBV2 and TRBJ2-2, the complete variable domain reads EPEVTQTPSHQVTQMGQEVILRCVPISNHLYFYWYRQILGQKVEFLVSFYNNEISEKSEIFDDQFSVERPDGSNFTLKIRSTKLEDSAMYFCASTRLAGGSGTGELFFGEGSRLTVL.

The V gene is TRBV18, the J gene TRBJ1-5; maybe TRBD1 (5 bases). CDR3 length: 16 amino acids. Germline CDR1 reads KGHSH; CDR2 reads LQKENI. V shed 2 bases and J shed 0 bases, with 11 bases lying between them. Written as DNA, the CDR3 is TGTGCCAGCTCACCAAGTAACAGGCCTAGCAATCAGCCCCAGCATTTT. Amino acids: CASSPSNRPSNQPQHF.

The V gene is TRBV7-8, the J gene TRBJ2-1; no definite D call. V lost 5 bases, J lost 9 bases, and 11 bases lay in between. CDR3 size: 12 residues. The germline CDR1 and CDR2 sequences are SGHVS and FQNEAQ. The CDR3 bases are TGTGCCAGCAGCCAATACGGCGGTGAGCAGTTCTTC. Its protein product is CASSQYGGEQFF.